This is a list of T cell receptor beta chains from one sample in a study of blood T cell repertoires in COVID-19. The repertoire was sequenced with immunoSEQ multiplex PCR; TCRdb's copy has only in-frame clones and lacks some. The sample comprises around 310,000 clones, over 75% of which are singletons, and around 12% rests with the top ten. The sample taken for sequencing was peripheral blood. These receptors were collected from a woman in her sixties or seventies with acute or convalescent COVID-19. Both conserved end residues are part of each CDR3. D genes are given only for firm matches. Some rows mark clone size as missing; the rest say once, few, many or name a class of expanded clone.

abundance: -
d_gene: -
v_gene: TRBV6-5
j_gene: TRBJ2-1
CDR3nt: TGTGCCAGCATGCCGGGTCTTCGTGGTGAGCAGTTCTTC
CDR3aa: CASMPGLRGEQFF

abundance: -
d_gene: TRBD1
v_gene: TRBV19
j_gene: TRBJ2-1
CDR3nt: TGTGCCACCGGGACAGGGGCATTTGGGAATGAGCAGTTCTTC
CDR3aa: CATGTGAFGNEQFF

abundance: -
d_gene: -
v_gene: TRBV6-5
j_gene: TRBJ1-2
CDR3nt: TGTGCCAGCCGTACAGGGTCGGGCTACACCTTC
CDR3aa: CASRTGSGYTF

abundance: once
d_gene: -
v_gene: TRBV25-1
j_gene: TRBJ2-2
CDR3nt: TGTGCCAGCAGTGATCTTTGGACAGTGAACACCGGGGAGCTGTTTTTT
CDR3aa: CASSDLWTVNTGELFF

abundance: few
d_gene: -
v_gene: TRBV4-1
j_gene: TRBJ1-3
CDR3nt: TGCGCCAGCAGCCAGTTCACAGGGCTCTCTGGAAACACCATATATTTT
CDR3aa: CASSQFTGLSGNTIYF

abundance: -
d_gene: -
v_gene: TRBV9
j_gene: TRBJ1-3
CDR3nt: TGTGCCAGCAGCGGCTACGGTAGCTCTGGAAACACCATATATTTT
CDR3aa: CASSGYGSSGNTIYF

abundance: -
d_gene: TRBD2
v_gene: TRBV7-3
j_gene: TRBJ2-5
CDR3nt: TGTGCCAGCAGCTTAGGCCTAGCGGGAGCTGGAGAGACCCAGTACTTC
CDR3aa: CASSLGLAGAGETQYF

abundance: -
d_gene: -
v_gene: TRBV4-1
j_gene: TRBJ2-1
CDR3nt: TGCGCCAGCAGCCCCGGGAATGAGCAGTTCTTC
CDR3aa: CASSPGNEQFF

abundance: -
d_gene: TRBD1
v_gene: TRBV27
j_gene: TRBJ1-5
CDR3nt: TGTGCCAGCAGTTCACAGGGGGACCGGGGCAATCAGCCCCAGCATTTT
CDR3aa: CASSSQGDRGNQPQHF

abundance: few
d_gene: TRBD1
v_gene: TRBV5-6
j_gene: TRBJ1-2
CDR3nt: TGTGCCAGCAGCTTGACCGGGACAGGGCATGGCTACACCTTC
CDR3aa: CASSLTGTGHGYTF

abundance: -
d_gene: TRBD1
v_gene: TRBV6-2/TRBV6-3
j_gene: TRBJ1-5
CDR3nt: TGTGCCAGCAGTTACGGGACAGGGGGATACAATCAGCCCCAGCATTTT
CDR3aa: CASSYGTGGYNQPQHF

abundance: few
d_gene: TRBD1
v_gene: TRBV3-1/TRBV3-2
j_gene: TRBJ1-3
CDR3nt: TGTGCCAGCAGGGGCGGGACAGGGGGCTTTGGAAACACCATATATTTT
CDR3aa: CASRGGTGGFGNTIYF

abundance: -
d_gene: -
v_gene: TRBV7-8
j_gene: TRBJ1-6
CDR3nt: TGTGCCAGCAGCTCCAGGCCGGCAGACAACTATAATTCACCCCTCCACTTT
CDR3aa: CASSSRPADNYNSPLHF

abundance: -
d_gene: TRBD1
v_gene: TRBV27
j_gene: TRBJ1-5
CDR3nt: TGTGCCAGTCGGGACAGCTTAGGGACCCAGCATTTT
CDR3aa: CASRDSLGTQHF

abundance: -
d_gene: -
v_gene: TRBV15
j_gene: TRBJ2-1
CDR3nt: TGTGCCACCAAAGGCGGGGCTACCTCCTACAATGAGCAGTTCTTC
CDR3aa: CATKGGATSYNEQFF

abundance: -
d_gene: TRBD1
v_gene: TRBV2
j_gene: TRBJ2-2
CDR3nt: TGTGCCAGCCTACCGGGACAGGGTCCCGGGGAGCTGTTTTTT
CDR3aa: CASLPGQGPGELFF

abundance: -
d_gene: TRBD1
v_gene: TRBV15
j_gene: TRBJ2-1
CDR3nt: TGTGCCACCAGCAGCGACAGGGCCCCATATGAGCAGTTCTTC
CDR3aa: CATSSDRAPYEQFF

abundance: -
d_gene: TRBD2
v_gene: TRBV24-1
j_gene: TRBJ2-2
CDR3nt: TGTGCCACCAGTGATTTGAAACTAGCGGACACCGGGGAGCTGTTTTTT
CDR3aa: CATSDLKLADTGELFF

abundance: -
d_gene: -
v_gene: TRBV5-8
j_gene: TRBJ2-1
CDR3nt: TGTGCCAGCAGGGAGGGGGGCCCCGGGACAGTTATTACAAATGAGCAGTTCTTC
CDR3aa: CASREGGPGTVITNEQFF

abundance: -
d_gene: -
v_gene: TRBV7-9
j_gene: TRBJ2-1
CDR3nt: TGTGCCAGCAGCTTCGGGGGGCAGGATGAGCAGTTCTTC
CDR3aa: CASSFGGQDEQFF

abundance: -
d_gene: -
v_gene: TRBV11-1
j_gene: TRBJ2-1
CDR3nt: TGTGCCAGCAGCCCCGCGCGAGAGCAGTTCTTC
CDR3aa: CASSPAREQFF

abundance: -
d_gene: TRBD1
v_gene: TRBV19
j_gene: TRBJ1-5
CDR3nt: TGTGCCAGTAGTCTGCGGACAGGGGGTGTACATCAGCCCCAGCATTTT
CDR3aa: CASSLRTGGVHQPQHF

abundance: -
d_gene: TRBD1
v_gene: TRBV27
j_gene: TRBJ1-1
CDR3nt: TGTGCCAGCAGTCACCAGGGGGGTAGGAACACTGAAGCTTTCTTT
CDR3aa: CASSHQGGRNTEAFF

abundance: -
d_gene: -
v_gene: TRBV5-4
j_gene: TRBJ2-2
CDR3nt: TGTGCCAGCAGCTTTGCCAGGAACACCGGGGAGCTGTTTTTT
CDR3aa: CASSFARNTGELFF

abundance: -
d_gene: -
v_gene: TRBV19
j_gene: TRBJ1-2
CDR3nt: TGTGCCAGTAGTGTCGACAGGTATTATGGCTACACCTTC
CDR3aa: CASSVDRYYGYTF

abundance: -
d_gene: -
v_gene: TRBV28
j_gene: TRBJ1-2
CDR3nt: TGTGCCAGCAGTCGCCCGGTGACAGGCAACTATGGCTACACCTTC
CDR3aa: CASSRPVTGNYGYTF

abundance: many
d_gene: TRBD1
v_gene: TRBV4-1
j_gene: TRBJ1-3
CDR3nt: TGCGCCAGCAGCCAAGATGGGACAGGGATCTCTGGAAACACCATATATTTT
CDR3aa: CASSQDGTGISGNTIYF

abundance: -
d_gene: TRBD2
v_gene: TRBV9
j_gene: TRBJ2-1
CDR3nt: TGTGCCAGCAGCCCTATTCTAGCGGGAGGGTACAATGAGCAGTTCTTC
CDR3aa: CASSPILAGGYNEQFF

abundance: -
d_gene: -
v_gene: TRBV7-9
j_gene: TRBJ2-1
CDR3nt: TGTGCCAGCAGCTTAGCGGGCGGGGGCGGTCGCAATGAGCAGTTCTTC
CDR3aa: CASSLAGGGGRNEQFF

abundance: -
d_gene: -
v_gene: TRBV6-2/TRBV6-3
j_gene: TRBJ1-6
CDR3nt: TGTGCCAGCAGTTACTCGAAGGACGGGACACCCCTCCACTTT
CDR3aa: CASSYSKDGTPLHF

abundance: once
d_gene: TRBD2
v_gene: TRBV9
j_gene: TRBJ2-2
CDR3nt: TGTGCCAGCAGCGTACTAGCGGGACCTACCGGGGAGCTGTTTTTT
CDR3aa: CASSVLAGPTGELFF

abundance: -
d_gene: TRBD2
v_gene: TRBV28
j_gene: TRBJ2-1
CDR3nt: TGTGCCAGCAGTTTAGAACTTGTGGGGGAGGGGTTCTCCTACAATGAGCAGTTCTTC
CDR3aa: CASSLELVGEGFSYNEQFF

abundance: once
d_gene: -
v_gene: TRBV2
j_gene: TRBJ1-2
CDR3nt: TGTGCCAGCAGTAAAGCCGGGATTAACTATGGCTACACCTTC
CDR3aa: CASSKAGINYGYTF

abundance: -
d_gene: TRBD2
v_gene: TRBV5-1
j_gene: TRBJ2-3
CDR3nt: TGCGCCAGCAGCCCTGTAGCGGGGACTAGCACAGATACGCAGTATTTT
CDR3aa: CASSPVAGTSTDTQYF

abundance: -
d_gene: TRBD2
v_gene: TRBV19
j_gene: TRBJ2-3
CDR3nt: TGTGCCAGTAGCGGTAGCGGGGGGGCCCGGGATACGCAGTATTTT
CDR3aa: CASSGSGGARDTQYF

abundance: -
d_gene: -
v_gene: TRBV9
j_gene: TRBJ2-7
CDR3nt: TGTGCCAGCAGCGTCCCAGGCTACGAGCAGTACTTC
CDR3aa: CASSVPGYEQYF

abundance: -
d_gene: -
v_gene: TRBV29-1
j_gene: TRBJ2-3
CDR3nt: TGCAGCTCCCCCGCCGCGGGATCCACAGATACGCAGTATTTT
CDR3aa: CSSPAAGSTDTQYF

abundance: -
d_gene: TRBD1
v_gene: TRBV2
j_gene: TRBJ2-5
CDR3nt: TGTGCCAGCCATTTCGGGACAGGGGTTCCAGAGACCCAGTACTTC
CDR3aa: CASHFGTGVPETQYF

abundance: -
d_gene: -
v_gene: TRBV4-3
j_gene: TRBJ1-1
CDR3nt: TGCGCCAGCAGCCTTACGGTGGGGGGACCTTTCTTT
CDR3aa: CASSLTVGGPFF

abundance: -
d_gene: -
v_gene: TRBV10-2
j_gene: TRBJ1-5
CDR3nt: TGCGCCAGCAGTGTCGGACAGCTCAATCAGCCCCAGCATTTT
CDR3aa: CASSVGQLNQPQHF

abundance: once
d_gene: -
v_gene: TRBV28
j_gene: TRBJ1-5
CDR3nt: TGTGCCAGCAGTTTTGGGTCCGCGGGCGGTCAGCCCCAGCATTTT
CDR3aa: CASSFGSAGGQPQHF

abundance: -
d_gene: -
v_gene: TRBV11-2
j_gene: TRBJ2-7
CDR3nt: TGTGCCAGCAGCTTACTGCTAACTGTTATCTCCTACGAGCAGTACTTC
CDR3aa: CASSLLLTVISYEQYF

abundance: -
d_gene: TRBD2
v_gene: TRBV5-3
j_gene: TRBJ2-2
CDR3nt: TGTGCCAGAAGCTTGGAGTGGGAGGGCCTTGACGGGGAGCTGTTTTTT
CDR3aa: CARSLEWEGLDGELFF

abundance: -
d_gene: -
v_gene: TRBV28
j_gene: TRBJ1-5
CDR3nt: TGTGCCAGCACCACAGGGTTCCAGCCCCAGCATTTT
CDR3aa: CASTTGFQPQHF

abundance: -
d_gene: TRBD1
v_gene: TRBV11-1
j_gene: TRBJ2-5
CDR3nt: TGTGCCAGCAGCTGGACAGGGGGCGCAGAGACCCAGTACTTC
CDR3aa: CASSWTGGAETQYF

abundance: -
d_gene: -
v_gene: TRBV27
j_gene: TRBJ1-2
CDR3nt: TGTGCCAGCAGTCCCTCAGGGGCCTATGGCTACACCTTC
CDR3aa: CASSPSGAYGYTF

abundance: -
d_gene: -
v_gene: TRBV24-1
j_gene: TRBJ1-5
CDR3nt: TGTGCCACCAGTGATTTAGTTCAGGATGTTAGCAATCAGCCCCAGCATTTT
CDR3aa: CATSDLVQDVSNQPQHF

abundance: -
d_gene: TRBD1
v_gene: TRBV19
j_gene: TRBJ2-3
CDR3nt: TGTGCCAGTAAGGGGGCTAGAATAGATACGCAGTATTTT
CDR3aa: CASKGARIDTQYF

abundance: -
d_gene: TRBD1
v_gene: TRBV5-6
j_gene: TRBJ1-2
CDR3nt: TGTGCCAGCAGCTTGGGGTTCACAGGGGGCAATGGCTACACCTTC
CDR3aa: CASSLGFTGGNGYTF

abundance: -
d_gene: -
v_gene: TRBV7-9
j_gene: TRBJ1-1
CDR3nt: TGTGCCAGCAGCTTAGACGACACTCCGGCTTTCTTT
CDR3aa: CASSLDDTPAFF

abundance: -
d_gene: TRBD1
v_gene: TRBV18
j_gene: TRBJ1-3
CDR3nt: TGTGCCAGCTCACCACTCCGGGACAGGGAGACTTACACCATATATTTT
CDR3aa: CASSPLRDRETYTIYF